One sample yielded the 27 T cell receptor beta chains listed below, sequenced in a study of blood T cell repertoires in COVID-19. Assay: immunoSEQ multiplex PCR; the TCRdb copy retains only in-frame clones and omits some. Of 150,000 or so clones detected, approximately 86% appear once; the ten largest clones hold 10% to 12%. Material for sequencing was peripheral blood. These TCRs come from a woman aged 70-85 years with COVID-19, enrolled during active disease.

This clone has only one observation. The rearrangement joins TRBV11-2 to TRBJ2-7; D is perhaps TRBD1 (5 bases). V was shortened by 7 bases and J by 2 bases, with 15 bases between the two germline ends. CDR1 is SGHAT and CDR2 is FQNNGV in the germline V gene. The CDR3 consists of 14 residues. CDR3 amino acids: CASTLSADTYEQYF. CDR3 nucleotide sequence: TGTGCCAGCACCCTATCTGCGGACACCTACGAGCAGTACTTC.

The gene calls are TRBV19 and TRBJ1-2, with 9 nucleotides matching TRBD1. Germline trimming cut 6 bases from V and 3 bases from J; bases unmatched to any gene: 5. Germline-derived CDR1 and CDR2 are LNHDA and SQIVND (reference sequence). This CDR3 comprises 14 residues. CDR3 sequence reads: CASSRTGDHYGYTF. The CDR3 coding sequence is TGTGCCAGTAGCAGGACAGGGGATCACTATGGCTACACCTTC.

The chain links TRBV24-1 to TRBJ1-5; 8 nucleotides match TRBD1. CDR3 length: 14 residues. CDR1 and CDR2 from the germline V gene are KGHDR and SFDVKD. After removal of 4 bases from V and 4 bases from J, the junction contained 2 bases not matched to a gene. The CDR3 DNA follows: TGTGCCACCAGTGACCGACAGGGGAATCAGCCCCAGCATTTT. It yields the protein CATSDRQGNQPQHF.

The chain joins TRBV4-2 to TRBJ1-5; no clear D gene. The CDR3 spans 15 residues. Germline CDR1 reads LGHNA; CDR2 reads YNFKEQ. V lost 1 base to trimming and J lost 4 bases, with 11 bases between them. CDR3 coding DNA: TGTGCCAGCAGCCAAGTTCCCGGGGAGAATCAGCCCCAGCATTTT. Protein: CASSQVPGENQPQHF.

This chain uses TRBV2 with TRBJ1-4; D might be TRBD1 (6 bases). The CDR3 is made up of 15 amino acids. The germline gives CDR1 SNHLY, CDR2 FYNNEI. Trimming removed 3 bases from V and 3 bases from J, with 11 bases in between. CDR3 nucleotides: TGTGCCAGCAGTGACAGGGGTTGGGCTAATGAAAAACTGTTTTTT. Amino acid sequence: CASSDRGWANEKLFF.

The V gene is TRBV5-1, the J gene TRBJ2-2; 7 positions match TRBD2. The CDR3 loop spans 15 amino acids. Trimming at V came to 3 bases and at J to 7 bases, leaving 9 bases not matched to a gene. Looked up from germline, CDR1 is SGHRS and CDR2 is YFSETQ. CDR3 sequence reads: CASSSTSIRGGELFF. CDR3 sequence (DNA): TGCGCCAGCAGCTCGACTAGCATTAGGGGCGGGGAGCTGTTTTTT.

The chain is built from TRBV7-2 and TRBJ1-1, with a weak D call TRBD1 (6 bases). The CDR3 runs to 16 residues. Trimming left V 5 bases short and J 1 base short, with 17 bases between. Germline V gene sequence: CDR1 SGHTA, CDR2 FQGNSA. The CDR3 DNA sequence: TGTGCCAGCAGCCCAGGACAGCGACCCAAGAACACTGAAGCTTTCTTT. Encoded protein: CASSPGQRPKNTEAFF.

This clone has more than one count but fewer than ten. V gene TRBV7-8 combines with J gene TRBJ2-7, with D unresolved. CDR3 size: 13 residues. Between the trimmed V and J ends, which lost 2 bases and 8 bases, there was a span of 13 bases. The germline V gene has CDR1 SGHVS and CDR2 FQNEAQ. As DNA, the CDR3 is TGTGCCAGCAGCTTATCTGGGCAGGCTAAGCAGTACTTC. Its protein product is CASSLSGQAKQYF.

The gene calls are TRBV6-1 and TRBJ1-5; 7 positions match TRBD1. The CDR3 runs 16 residues. Germline V gene data show CDR1 as MNHNS and CDR2 as SASEGT. Trimming took 3 bases from V and 0 from J; bases not matched to a gene: 5. CDR3 protein: CASSEMGQYSNQPQHF. The CDR3 DNA is TGTGCCAGCAGTGAGATGGGACAGTATAGCAATCAGCCCCAGCATTTT.

The chain combines TRBV4-2 with TRBJ2-3; 9 nucleotides match TRBD2. CDR1 LGHNA and CDR2 YNFKEQ come from the germline V gene. V was pared by 4 bases and J by 0 bases, with 14 bases of the junction left unmatched. The CDR3 totals 19 residues. The CDR3 DNA follows: TGTGCCAGCAGCCCAGGGCGACTTATGCGGGGGGGGAGCACAGATACGCAGTATTTT. This gives the protein CASSPGRLMRGGSTDTQYF.

The chain recombines TRBV5-1 with TRBJ1-1; 9 bases line up with TRBD1. With 5 bases clipped from V and 5 bases from J, the junction kept 10 bases outside the gene matches. CDR1 and CDR2 from the germline V gene are SGHRS and YFSETQ. The CDR3 runs 15 residues. The CDR3 nucleotides read TGCGCCAGCAGTCGACAGGGGGTAAGGGGTACTGAAGCTTTCTTT. It encodes CASSRQGVRGTEAFF. The full variable domain, in which reference TRBV5-1 and TRBJ1-1 provide the parts outside the CDR3, is KAGVTQTPRYLIKTRGQQVTLSCSPISGHRSVSWYQQTPGQGLQFLFEYFSETQRNKGNFPGRFSGRQFSNSRSEMNVSTLELGDSALYLCASSRQGVRGTEAFFGQGTRLTVV.

This rearrangement joins TRBV28 to TRBJ1-6, with D possibly matching TRBD1 (6 bases). Trimming took off 8 bases at V and 5 bases at J, with 22 bases between the two ends. This CDR3 contains 17 residues. In germline, CDR1 is MDHEN, CDR2 SYDVKM. In DNA form, the CDR3 reads TGTGCCAGCGGCGAGGCAGGACAGTTTTACAATAATTCACCCCTCCACTTT. Amino acids: CASGEAGQFYNNSPLHF.

The rearrangement links TRBV28 to TRBJ2-7; D not certain. V was shortened by 5 bases and J by 5 bases, with 13 bases between the two germline ends. Germline CDR1 and CDR2: MDHEN and SYDVKM. The CDR3 spans 13 residues. The DNA of the CDR3 is TGTGCCAGCAGTGGCATACGTTACCACGAGCAGTACTTC. This gives the protein CASSGIRYHEQYF.

The CDR3 region has the DNA TGTGCCAGCAGCCCGGGACAGGGGGTTTTCTACGAGCAGTACTTC. Translated: CASSPGQGVFYEQYF. J is TRBJ2-7 and V is TRBV5-5; 11 bases map to TRBD1. The germline gives CDR1 SGHKS, CDR2 YYEKEE (reference sequence). V shed 4 bases and J 3 bases; nucleotides not matched to a gene: 6. There are 15 residues in the CDR3.

The chain carries TRBV21-1 and TRBJ1-4; no check of the table's D call, TRBD1, against the DNA was made. TRBV21-1 constitutes a pseudogene. This CDR3 has 15 residues. The DNA of the CDR3 is TGTGCCAGCAGCAAAGCACAGGGTTTGGGTGAAAAACTGTTTTTT. It is translated as CASSKAQGLGEKLFF.

The chain links TRBV10-3 to TRBJ1-2; weak D call: TRBD1 (5 bases). Deletions cut 6 bases from V and 0 bases from J, with 5 bases between. The CDR3 spans 12 residues. Germline V gene lookup returns CDR1 ENHRY and CDR2 SYGVKD. The CDR3 region is CAIRGANYGYTF. CDR3 DNA sequence: TGTGCCATCAGAGGGGCTAACTATGGCTACACCTTC.

J is TRBJ2-2 and V is TRBV2, with D hard to call. The CDR3 runs to 14 residues. V was shortened by 0 bases and J by 5 bases, with 7 bases between the two germline ends. CDR1 is SNHLY, CDR2 FYNNEI, per germline. The CDR3 DNA reads TGTGCCAGCAGTGAAGCGCCAGAAACCGGGGAGCTGTTTTTT. This codes for CASSEAPETGELFF.

This clone was observed a single time. V and J are TRBV15 and TRBJ1-1, with D possibly TRBD1 on 5 matching bases. Per the germline V gene, CDR1 is LNHNV and CDR2 is YYDKDF (reference sequence). V shed 0 bases and J shed 1 base, with 15 bases lying between them. This CDR3 spans 17 amino acids. The CDR3 coding sequence is TGTGCCACCAGCAGAGACCAGGGATGGTCTTCGAACACTGAAGCTTTCTTT. Its translation: CATSRDQGWSSNTEAFF.

The chain carries TRBV3-1 (or the pseudogene TRBV3-2) and TRBJ2-5; D perhaps matches TRBD1 (5 bases). This CDR3 is built from 15 residues. V dropped 1 base and J dropped 5 bases, with 14 bases sitting between them. Germline assignment: CDR1 LGHDT and CDR2 YNNKEL (reference sequence). The CDR3 DNA sequence: TGTGCCAGCAGCCAAGCTACGGCAGGGTATGAGACCCAGTACTTC. Encoded protein: CASSQATAGYETQYF.

The chain recombines TRBV5-6 with TRBJ1-1; possible D gene TRBD1, 5 bases. V was clipped by 2 bases and J by 1 base, with 12 bases between them. CDR3 length: 15 amino acids. CDR1 is SGHDT, CDR2 YYEEEE, per germline. CDR3 DNA sequence: TGTGCCAGCAGCTTTTGGAGGGGACGGAACACTGAAGCTTTCTTT. Its translation: CASSFWRGRNTEAFF.

The chain recombines TRBV20-1 with TRBJ1-5, with 10 bases aligning to TRBD1. Trimming cost V 3 bases and J 4 bases; bases outside gene matches: 6. Looked up from germline, CDR1 is DFQATT and CDR2 is SNEGSKA (reference sequence). The CDR3 consists of 15 residues. The CDR3 DNA is TGCAGTGCTAGTACGACAGGGGGCAGGAATCAGCCCCAGCATTTT. Its translation: CSASTTGGRNQPQHF.

In its sample, this clone was seen once. V is TRBV3-1 (or the pseudogene TRBV3-2) and J is TRBJ2-3; perhaps TRBD1 as D (5 bases). Deletions cut 0 bases from V and 1 base from J, with 11 bases between. The CDR3 length is 16 residues. Per germline, CDR1 LGHDT and CDR2 YNNKEL (reference sequence). This chain's CDR3 is CASSQDRDSGTDTQYF. The CDR3 DNA reads TGTGCCAGCAGCCAAGATAGAGACAGCGGCACAGATACGCAGTATTTT.

The chain couples TRBV29-1 to TRBJ1-4; D is unresolved. CDR1 is SQVTM and CDR2 is ANQGSEA in the germline V gene. The CDR3 has 12 residues. CDR3: CASGLWNEKLFF. The CDR3 region has the DNA TGCGCGTCGGGGTTGTGGAATGAAAAACTGTTTTTT.

The rearrangement uses TRBV10-1 and TRBJ2-7; TRBD1 aligns across 7 bases. The germline CDR1 and CDR2 sequences are WNHNN and SYGVQD (reference sequence). With V trimmed by 1 base and J by 7 bases, 7 bases remained unmatched. The CDR3 runs 14 residues. CDR3 residues: CASSELETGREQYF. DNA of the CDR3: TGCGCCAGCAGTGAGTTGGAGACAGGGCGAGAGCAGTACTTC.

V is TRBV24-1 and J is TRBJ2-1, with TRBD2 matching over 15 bases. The CDR3 consists of 20 residues. V shed 5 bases and J 0 bases; nucleotides not matched to a gene: 10. The V gene's germline CDR1 is KGHDR and CDR2 SFDVKD. CDR3 DNA: TGTGCCACCAGTGGGGGGCCGGGACTAGCGGGGGGCAGCTCCTACAATGAGCAGTTCTTC. Residues: CATSGGPGLAGGSSYNEQFF.

This chain links TRBV7-8 with TRBJ2-3, with 8 nucleotides matching TRBD2. V lost 6 bases, J lost 2 bases, and 7 bases stayed unmatched. The germline gives CDR1 SGHVS, CDR2 FQNEAQ. This CDR3 spans 15 amino acids. The CDR3 DNA reads as TGTGCCAGCAGTTCAAGCGGGGGCTTCACAGATACGCAGTATTTT. This codes for CASSSSGGFTDTQYF.

V and J are TRBV10-3 and TRBJ1-4; tentative D call: TRBD1 (6 bases). This CDR3 region has 14 residues. CDR1 is ENHRY and CDR2 is SYGVKD in the germline V gene. Trimming pared 5 bases from V and 6 bases from J, leaving 13 bases between. The CDR3 region is CAISKGGADEKLFF. CDR3 nucleotide sequence: TGTGCCATCAGTAAGGGGGGGGCAGATGAAAAACTGTTTTTT.